One sample yielded the 5 T cell receptor beta chains listed below, sequenced in a study of blood T cells in healthy people across ages. Primers used in a second PCR of about 7 to 12 cycles were a sample-barcoded 5' primer and a J-beta primer mix. TCRdb ran MiXCR on the 5' RACE reads and lists one entry per CDR3 protein. The sample gives 600,000 to 1,000,000 distinct CDR3 sequences, roughly 60% of which show up once; around 20% is in the top ten. Material for sequencing was blood. All receptors derive from a man aged 25-40 years in good health.

V gene TRBV20-1 combines with J gene TRBJ2-3; 9 bases are a match to TRBD2. The CDR3 runs to 15 residues. The V and J ends lost 3 bases and 1 base, in that order; junction bases with no gene match: 5. CDR1 is DFQATT and CDR2 is SNEGSKA in the germline V gene (reference sequence). The CDR3 sequence is CSASSPSGGTDTQYF. The CDR3, as DNA: TGCAGTGCTAGCTCGCCTAGCGGGGGCACAGATACGCAGTATTTT.

This clonotype has just a few counts. This chain connects TRBV7-2 to TRBJ2-3; either TRBD1 or TRBD2 may supply D (5 bases each). Germline CDR1 is SGHTA and CDR2 is FQGNSA. The CDR3 runs to 15 residues. Trimming shortened V by 4 bases and J by 0 bases, and 11 bases separated the two germline ends. This chain's CDR3 is CASSYGTFSTDTQYF. CDR3 nucleotide sequence: TGTGCCAGCAGCTACGGGACGTTTAGCACAGATACGCAGTATTTT.

The rearrangement joins TRBV7-8 to TRBJ2-5, with a possible D match to TRBD2 (7 bases). The DNA end lines up better with TRBJ2-7; the J call may be wrong. This CDR3 is built from 13 residues. CDR1 and CDR2 from the germline V gene are SGHVS and FQNEAQ. CDR3 in amino acids: CASSSRGGDEQYF. The CDR3, as DNA: TGTGCCAGCAGCTCAAGAGGGGGGGACGAGCAGTACTTC.

V gene TRBV4-2 combines with J gene TRBJ2-3; TRBD2 matches 7 bases. Germline V gene sequence: CDR1 LGHNA, CDR2 YNFKEQ. V gave up 1 base and J gave up 9 bases; unmatched junction bases: 4. This CDR3 is built from 13 residues. The CDR3 bases are TGTGCCAGCAGCCAAGGCCCTAGCGGCACGCAGTATTTT. Translation: CASSQGPSGTQYF.

The V gene is TRBV6-2 or TRBV6-3, the J gene TRBJ1-2; no firm D call. V lost 2 bases to trimming and J lost 4 bases, with 11 bases between them. The CDR3 has 14 residues. Germline assignment: CDR1 MNHEY and CDR2 SVGEGT. The CDR3 DNA follows: TGTGCCAGCAGTTACCGTGCAGGCAGCTATGGCTACACCTTC. Translating it yields CASSYRAGSYGYTF.